This T cell receptor (beta chain) was sequenced for a study of vaccination effects on CD4 cells after COVID-19. TCRdb's table, derived via immunoSEQ multiplex PCR, lists solely in-frame clones and lacks some. The sample lists fewer than 25,000 clones; roughly three quarters were seen once. Findings of the study overall: Most post-vaccine spike-reactive clones in convalescents were new, not infection-derived. Substantial clonal contraction characterized both infection- and vaccine-induced clones late after vaccination.

ViraFEST used viral peptide pools to expand antigen-specific CD4+ T cells before sequencing. Culturing for around 10 days preceded CD4+ T cell isolation. It was between March and December 2020 that the person had a SARS-CoV-2 infection confirmed by PCR. Each culture well received some 1.9 million PBMC. These cells were then cultured in IMDM with 10 IU/ml IL-2 and 8.5 to 10 ug/ml peptides. IL-2 medium supplanted half the medium on days 3 and 7. Turning to this clone: The antigen is unknown.

This sequence originates from a human donor who had a prior SARS-CoV-2 infection. The material was CD4+ T cells from PBMCs cultured with SARS-CoV-2 spike peptides, obtained before COVID-19 vaccination.

As DNA, the CDR3 is TGTGCCAGCAGCTTGAGGCGGGGGGGCCTAGAGACCCAGTACTTC. It specifies CASSLRRGGLETQYF. The chain joins TRBV5-6 to TRBJ2-5, with TRBD2 identical over 9 bases. CDR3 size: 15 residues. The trim removed 1 base at V and 4 bases at J, leaving 5 bases unmatched. Germline V gene data show CDR1 as SGHDT and CDR2 as YYEEEE. The full variable domain, in which reference TRBV5-6 and TRBJ2-5 provide the parts outside the CDR3, is DAGVTQSPTHLIKTRGQQVTLRCSPKSGHDTVSWYQQALGQGPQFIFQYYEEEERQRGNFPDRFSGHQFPNYSSELNVNALLLGDSALYLCASSLRRGGLETQYFGPGTRLLVL.